This T cell receptor (beta chain) was sequenced in a study of OX40 agonist ivuxolimab in advanced cancers. About the study: Hepatocellular carcinoma, melanoma, renal cell or head and neck cancer affected the dose-escalation patients. With a range of roughly 20 to 80, age averaged about 58 years, and about 80% were male. Past anti-PD-1, anti-PD-L1 or anti-CTLA-4 therapy was accepted, and 30% to 45% had received some.

Germline V gene data show CDR1 as MNHNS and CDR2 as SASEGT. This CDR3 is 14 amino acids long. V shed 2 bases and J shed 7 bases, with 12 bases lying between them. Assay: immunoSEQ multiplex PCR; the TCRdb copy retains only in-frame clones and omits some. Of roughly 50,000 clones in the sample, 70% to 80% were seen once. With autoimmune disease history or systemic immunosuppression, patients were excluded. The chain uses TRBV6-1 and TRBJ1-5; a weak D match, TRBD1 (6 bases). Sequences were derived from CD4+ or CD8+ T cells sorted from blood, sampled in a trial of the OX40 agonist ivuxolimab. The sequence was collected from an adult with an advanced solid tumor such as melanoma, head and neck, liver or kidney cancer. The CDR3 coding sequence is TGTGCCAGCAGTGAACTACAGGGAGAACAGCCCCAGCATTTT. It specifies CASSELQGEQPQHF.